Listed below are T cell receptor beta chains from one sample, sequenced in a study of cytomegalovirus exposure and HLA in healthy donors. Assay: immunoSEQ multiplex PCR; the TCRdb copy retains only in-frame clones and omits some. The sample has around 150,000 clones, approximately 79% seen once. Sequencing was done on a sample of PBMCs. Receptors originate from a man aged 45-60 years in good health and CMV-seropositive. Both conserved end residues are part of each CDR3. Each record gives: V gene, J gene, D gene, clone size, CDR3 protein, CDR3 DNA. A D gene is named only where the DNA matches it firmly. Some rows have no size entry. The others give once, few or many, or a class for an expanded clone.

v_call: TRBV6-6
j_call: TRBJ2-7
d_call: NA
clone_size: NA
cdr3_aa: CASSLSGLYEQYF
cdr3_nt: TGTGCCAGCAGTTTGTCTGGACTGTACGAGCAGTACTTC

v_call: TRBV27
j_call: TRBJ1-5
d_call: TRBD1
clone_size: few
cdr3_aa: CASRGGPMQPQHF
cdr3_nt: TGTGCCAGCAGAGGGGGCCCCATGCAGCCCCAGCATTTT

v_call: TRBV5-1
j_call: TRBJ2-7
d_call: TRBD1
clone_size: NA
cdr3_aa: CASSRDRMSYEQYF
cdr3_nt: TGCGCCAGCAGCAGGGACAGGATGTCGTACGAGCAGTACTTC

v_call: TRBV7-2
j_call: TRBJ2-5
d_call: TRBD2
clone_size: NA
cdr3_aa: CASSLGLAMETQYF
cdr3_nt: TGTGCCAGCAGCCTCGGACTAGCGATGGAGACCCAGTACTTC

v_call: TRBV7-9
j_call: TRBJ1-5
d_call: NA
clone_size: NA
cdr3_aa: CASSLKGDSNQPQHF
cdr3_nt: TGTGCCAGCAGCTTAAAGGGGGATAGCAATCAGCCCCAGCATTTT

v_call: TRBV6-4
j_call: TRBJ2-1
d_call: TRBD2
clone_size: once
cdr3_aa: CAGSDGTSGDLNEQFF
cdr3_nt: TGTGCCGGCAGTGACGGAACTAGCGGGGACTTAAATGAGCAGTTCTTC

v_call: TRBV30
j_call: TRBJ2-3
d_call: TRBD1
clone_size: NA
cdr3_aa: CAWRNLDRGPQGLAKSTDTQYF
cdr3_nt: TGTGCCTGGAGGAATCTGGACAGGGGGCCCCAAGGACTAGCGAAGAGCACAGATACGCAGTATTTT

v_call: TRBV30
j_call: TRBJ2-3
d_call: NA
clone_size: NA
cdr3_aa: CAWEEYADTQYF
cdr3_nt: TGTGCCTGGGAGGAGTACGCAGATACGCAGTATTTT

v_call: TRBV9
j_call: TRBJ2-1
d_call: TRBD2
clone_size: NA
cdr3_aa: CASSPLAGALYNEQFF
cdr3_nt: TGTGCCAGCAGCCCTCTAGCGGGAGCGCTCTACAATGAGCAGTTCTTC

v_call: TRBV27
j_call: TRBJ2-7
d_call: TRBD2
clone_size: NA
cdr3_aa: CASSRQSGSSYEQYF
cdr3_nt: TGTGCCAGCAGTAGACAGAGCGGGAGCTCCTACGAGCAGTACTTC

v_call: TRBV28
j_call: TRBJ2-1
d_call: TRBD2
clone_size: NA
cdr3_aa: CASSSPAAGDDNEQFF
cdr3_nt: TGTGCCAGCAGTAGCCCCGCTGCGGGAGACGACAATGAGCAGTTCTTC

v_call: TRBV2
j_call: TRBJ1-1
d_call: NA
clone_size: NA
cdr3_aa: CASSVGLNTEAFF
cdr3_nt: TGTGCCAGCAGTGTGGGGCTGAACACTGAAGCTTTCTTT

v_call: TRBV15
j_call: TRBJ1-5
d_call: TRBD1
clone_size: NA
cdr3_aa: CATVRDRGLPQHF
cdr3_nt: TGTGCCACAGTCCGGGACAGGGGTTTACCCCAGCATTTT

v_call: TRBV2
j_call: TRBJ2-7
d_call: TRBD2
clone_size: NA
cdr3_aa: CASYGGREGDYEQYF
cdr3_nt: TGTGCCAGCTATGGAGGGCGGGAGGGCGACTACGAGCAGTACTTC

v_call: TRBV6-5
j_call: TRBJ1-1
d_call: TRBD1
clone_size: NA
cdr3_aa: CASSYSVTGDTEAFF
cdr3_nt: TGTGCCAGCAGTTACTCGGTGACAGGGGACACTGAAGCTTTCTTT

v_call: TRBV5-1
j_call: TRBJ2-5
d_call: NA
clone_size: once
cdr3_aa: CASSPAGPGPGTQYF
cdr3_nt: TGCGCCAGCAGCCCCGCGGGGCCTGGTCCAGGGACCCAGTACTTC

v_call: TRBV5-4
j_call: TRBJ2-6
d_call: TRBD2
clone_size: few
cdr3_aa: CASSGTKGGANVLTF
cdr3_nt: TGTGCCAGCAGCGGGACTAAGGGTGGGGCCAACGTCCTGACTTTC

v_call: TRBV27
j_call: TRBJ2-4
d_call: NA
clone_size: NA
cdr3_aa: CASSLGWRARLAKNIQYF
cdr3_nt: TGTGCCAGCAGTTTAGGTTGGAGGGCACGTCTAGCCAAAAACATTCAGTACTTC

v_call: TRBV9
j_call: TRBJ2-7
d_call: NA
clone_size: NA
cdr3_aa: CASSQSDSTYEQYF
cdr3_nt: TGTGCCAGCAGCCAAAGTGACAGCACCTACGAGCAGTACTTC

v_call: TRBV7-6
j_call: TRBJ2-1
d_call: NA
clone_size: few
cdr3_aa: CASSLESATLGGNEQFF
cdr3_nt: TGTGCCAGCAGCTTAGAGTCGGCGACGCTCGGGGGAAATGAGCAGTTCTTC

v_call: TRBV12-2
j_call: TRBJ1-5
d_call: NA
clone_size: NA
cdr3_aa: CASRQMGQGSNQPQHF
cdr3_nt: TGTGCAAGTCGCCAAATGGGACAGGGGAGCAATCAGCCCCAGCATTTT

v_call: TRBV19
j_call: TRBJ2-7
d_call: TRBD1
clone_size: NA
cdr3_aa: CASSAGQASSYEQYF
cdr3_nt: TGTGCCAGTAGTGCCGGACAGGCCAGCTCCTACGAGCAGTACTTC

v_call: TRBV9
j_call: TRBJ2-3
d_call: TRBD2
clone_size: NA
cdr3_aa: CASTKRERLSTDTQYF
cdr3_nt: TGTGCCAGCACTAAGCGGGAGAGATTGAGCACAGATACGCAGTATTTT

v_call: TRBV6-6
j_call: TRBJ2-7
d_call: TRBD1
clone_size: once
cdr3_aa: CASSFDRGSEQYF
cdr3_nt: TGTGCCAGCAGTTTCGACAGGGGCTCGGAGCAGTACTTC

v_call: TRBV6-5
j_call: TRBJ2-1
d_call: TRBD2
clone_size: few
cdr3_aa: CASSSRGDEQFF
cdr3_nt: TGTGCCAGCAGTTCGCGGGGGGATGAGCAGTTCTTC

v_call: TRBV30
j_call: TRBJ2-3
d_call: TRBD2
clone_size: few
cdr3_aa: CALLPQRGLTDTQYF
cdr3_nt: TGTGCCTTACTACCGCAGCGGGGACTCACAGATACGCAGTATTTT

v_call: TRBV5-1
j_call: TRBJ2-7
d_call: TRBD2
clone_size: few
cdr3_aa: CASSLTSGSSYEQYF
cdr3_nt: TGCGCCAGCAGCTTGACTAGCGGGAGCTCCTACGAGCAGTACTTC

v_call: TRBV11-2
j_call: TRBJ2-7
d_call: TRBD2
clone_size: NA
cdr3_aa: CASSLVFASGRAEQYF
cdr3_nt: TGTGCCAGCAGCTTAGTTTTTGCTAGCGGGAGAGCCGAGCAGTACTTC

v_call: TRBV7-9
j_call: TRBJ2-5
d_call: NA
clone_size: NA
cdr3_aa: CASSFLSVGGSGTQYF
cdr3_nt: TGTGCCAGCAGCTTTTTGTCCGTAGGAGGGAGCGGGACCCAGTACTTC

v_call: TRBV6-5
j_call: TRBJ2-2
d_call: NA
clone_size: NA
cdr3_aa: CASSPEKVPSGELFF
cdr3_nt: TGTGCCAGCAGCCCCGAGAAGGTACCTAGCGGGGAGCTGTTTTTT

v_call: TRBV4-1
j_call: TRBJ1-1
d_call: TRBD1
clone_size: NA
cdr3_aa: CASSQAPGQQNTEAFF
cdr3_nt: TGCGCCAGCAGCCAAGCCCCGGGACAGCAGAACACTGAAGCTTTCTTT

v_call: TRBV5-6
j_call: TRBJ2-2
d_call: TRBD2
clone_size: NA
cdr3_aa: CASSVSSGYYSGELFF
cdr3_nt: TGTGCCAGCAGCGTTTCTAGCGGGTATTACTCCGGGGAGCTGTTTTTT

v_call: TRBV28
j_call: TRBJ1-3
d_call: NA
clone_size: NA
cdr3_aa: CASSLSGQFSRNTIYF
cdr3_nt: TGTGCCAGCAGTTTATCTGGACAGTTCTCCCGAAACACCATATATTTT

v_call: TRBV10-3
j_call: TRBJ1-5
d_call: NA
clone_size: NA
cdr3_aa: CAISEGLYSNQPQHF
cdr3_nt: TGTGCCATCAGTGAGGGGCTTTATAGCAATCAGCCCCAGCATTTT

v_call: TRBV28
j_call: TRBJ1-5
d_call: NA
clone_size: few
cdr3_aa: CASSLGGAGSYSNQPQHF
cdr3_nt: TGTGCCAGCAGTTTAGGAGGGGCTGGGTCGTATAGCAATCAGCCCCAGCATTTT

v_call: TRBV14
j_call: TRBJ1-6
d_call: NA
clone_size: few
cdr3_aa: CASSQGAPTSPLHF
cdr3_nt: TGTGCCAGCAGCCAAGGGGCGCCCACTTCACCCCTCCACTTT

v_call: TRBV29-1
j_call: TRBJ2-1
d_call: TRBD2
clone_size: few
cdr3_aa: CSVAELADYNEQFF
cdr3_nt: TGCAGCGTTGCCGAACTAGCGGACTACAATGAGCAGTTCTTC

v_call: TRBV7-9
j_call: TRBJ2-5
d_call: NA
clone_size: NA
cdr3_aa: CASSLLLGGETQYF
cdr3_nt: TGTGCCAGCAGCTTATTACTAGGGGGTGAGACCCAGTACTTC

v_call: TRBV5-1
j_call: TRBJ1-2
d_call: NA
clone_size: NA
cdr3_aa: CASSLDKYYGYTF
cdr3_nt: TGCGCCAGCAGCTTAGACAAATACTATGGCTACACCTTC

v_call: TRBV5-1
j_call: TRBJ1-2
d_call: NA
clone_size: NA
cdr3_aa: CASSPGRDSYGYTF
cdr3_nt: TGCGCCAGCAGCCCGGGTAGAGATAGTTATGGCTACACCTTC

v_call: TRBV30
j_call: TRBJ1-3
d_call: NA
clone_size: NA
cdr3_aa: CAWSVRGNTIYF
cdr3_nt: TGTGCCTGGAGTGTACGGGGGAACACCATATATTTT

v_call: TRBV10-3
j_call: TRBJ2-3
d_call: TRBD2
clone_size: NA
cdr3_aa: CAISDPGLAGGDTQYF
cdr3_nt: TGTGCCATCAGCGATCCGGGACTAGCGGGAGGAGATACGCAGTATTTT